This T cell receptor (beta chain) comes out of a study of beta chain features in type 1 diabetes. What was sequenced were expressed TCRB transcripts, since all of the isolated RNA had been reverse transcribed. TCRdb keeps only in-frame clones here, not all; method: immunoSEQ multiplex PCR. The sample contains approximately 140,000 clones, 9% of which appear only once. The study's findings and limits: Moderate but significant shortening of TCRB CDR3s was recorded in all four CD4+ subsets from Type 1 diabetes patients. Any HLA type influence on TCRB rearrangement was left unresolved here.

This clone was observed a few times. The antigen remains undetermined. Germline V CDR1 and CDR2: SGHRS, YFSETQ. This CDR3 is built from 14 residues. Trimming took 0 bases from V and 6 from J, leaving 10 bases between them. The source is a man aged 25-45 years with type 1 diabetes. The chain joins TRBV5-1 to TRBJ2-1, with a tentative D call TRBD2 (6 bases). Sequenced sample: central memory CD4+ T cells from blood. CDR3 sequence reads: CASSLVSGGNEQFF. DNA of the CDR3: TGCGCCAGCAGCTTGGTCTCCGGGGGCAATGAGCAGTTCTTC.